These 31 T cell receptor beta chains came from one sample sequenced in a study of CD8+CD57+ T cells in acquired aplastic anemia. An expansion of CD8+CD57+ cells by flow cytometry had been shown in patients chosen for sequencing. TCR beta VDJ and CDR3 profiles were obtained from a genomic DNA template. Each CDR3 protein gets one entry after TCRdb re-called the reads with MiXCR. The sample carries 130,000 or so distinct CDR3 sequences, approximately 40% recorded once. The sequencing input was sorted CD4+, CD8+, or CD8+CD57+ T cells (not recorded which) from PBMCs. The receptors stem from a human donor with aplastic anemia.

This clonotype was observed at least ten times. V is TRBV30 and J is TRBJ1-5; possible D gene TRBD1, 6 bases. Trimming took 1 base from V and 7 from J, leaving 14 bases between them. There are 14 residues in the CDR3. Germline V CDR1 and CDR2: GTSNPN, SVGIG (reference sequence). The CDR3 coding sequence is TGTGCCTGGAGTGCGGACAGTTCGACCCAGCCCCAGCATTTT. Protein: CAWSADSSTQPQHF.

V usage is TRBV28 and J usage is TRBJ1-5, with D possibly matching TRBD1 (6 bases). The CDR3 extends over 16 amino acids. Germline values: CDR1 MDHEN, CDR2 SYDVKM. V lost 4 bases and J 0 bases, leaving 13 bases between the germline ends. CDR3 in DNA: TGTGCCAGCAGTTCACCCGGGACAATTAGCAATCAGCCCCAGCATTTT. Protein sequence: CASSSPGTISNQPQHF. The full variable domain, completed using reference TRBV28 and TRBJ1-5, is DVKVTQSSRYLVKRTGEKVFLECVQDMDHENMFWYRQDPGLGLRLIYFSYDVKMKEKGDIPEGYSVSREKKERFSLILESASTNQTSMYLCASSSPGTISNQPQHFGDGTRLSIL.

The chain joins TRBV2 to TRBJ1-1, with 7 bases fitting TRBD1. Germline CDR1 is SNHLY and CDR2 is FYNNEI. The CDR3 runs to 14 residues. Unmatched junction bases numbered 7, after V lost 5 bases and J lost 4 bases. The CDR3 bases are TGTGCCAGCAGTTCCCAGGGGGAGGGCACTGAAGCTTTCTTT. Encoded protein: CASSSQGEGTEAFF.

This clonotype was seen at least ten times. The rearrangement uses TRBV2 and TRBJ1-4; the D is unclear. Trimming stripped 9 bases from V and 0 bases from J, with 2 bases between. The CDR3 loop spans 11 amino acids. Germline values: CDR1 SNHLY, CDR2 FYNNEI. The CDR3 DNA sequence: TGTGCCAGTGCAACTAATGAAAAACTGTTTTTT. Translation: CASATNEKLFF.

Concerning this clonotype: A single base separates this from a much larger clone, so it may be a read error. This chain links TRBV12-3 or TRBV12-4 with TRBJ1-2, with D perhaps matching TRBD1 (5 bases). The V gene lost 2 bases and the J gene lost 12 bases, with 19 bases spanning the gap. The CDR3 consists of 14 residues. This chain's CDR3 is CASSLRQQLWGHTF. The DNA of the CDR3 is TGTGCCAGCAGTTTAAGACAGCAACTATGGGGCCACACCTTC.

The chain joins TRBV2 to TRBJ1-5; 8 positions agree with TRBD1. V shed 5 bases, J shed 14 bases, and the junction held 11 bases outside the gene matches. CDR3 size: 13 residues. Germline V gene data show CDR1 as SNHLY and CDR2 as FYNNEI. The CDR3 coding sequence is TGTGCCAGCAGTTCGGACAGGGACACCTACGAGCATTTT. This codes for CASSSDRDTYEHF.

The rearrangement joins TRBV18 to TRBJ1-4; D remains ambiguous. This CDR3 has 15 amino acids. The germline V gene has CDR1 KGHSH and CDR2 LQKENI. V was trimmed by 5 bases and J by 8 bases, leaving 18 bases between them. The CDR3 DNA is TGTGCCAGCTCATCCCGGCCCCCTGGGGTCGAAAAACTGTTTTTT. Protein product: CASSSRPPGVEKLFF.

The table lists this clonotype with a few counts. This chain connects TRBV3-1 to TRBJ2-3; D may be TRBD2 (6 bases). This CDR3 contains 19 residues. The ends were cut back, 0 bases at V and 4 bases at J, with 23 bases in the middle. The germline V gene has CDR1 LGHDT and CDR2 YNNKEL (reference sequence). CDR3 in amino acids: CASSQENRPGLSPADTQYF. The CDR3 nucleotides are TGTGCCAGCAGCCAAGAAAATAGACCGGGACTTAGCCCAGCAGATACGCAGTATTTT.

The rearrangement joins TRBV19 to TRBJ1-2; TRBD1 is a possible D gene (5 bases). V dropped 3 bases and J dropped 4 bases, with 18 bases sitting between them. Germline V gene data show CDR1 as LNHDA and CDR2 as SQIVND (reference sequence). The CDR3 totals 16 residues. The CDR3 reads CASSIYDRGERYGYTF. The CDR3, as DNA: TGTGCCAGTAGTATTTATGACAGAGGGGAACGCTATGGCTACACCTTC.

This clonotype occurred a few times. The rearrangement links TRBV6-2 or TRBV6-3 to TRBJ2-3; 12 nucleotides line up with TRBD2. The germline gives CDR1 MNHEY, CDR2 SVGEGT. The CDR3 sequence is 15 residues long. Trimming removed 6 bases from V and 8 bases from J; junction bases left unmatched: 9. CDR3 region: CASSLLAGGSGTQYF. Written as DNA, the CDR3 is TGTGCCAGCAGCCTACTAGCGGGGGGCTCAGGTACGCAGTATTTT.

The CDR3 sequence is CSVPKTDTEAFF. The CDR3 DNA reads as TGCAGCGTTCCCAAGACAGACACTGAAGCTTTCTTT. The chain combines TRBV29-1 with TRBJ1-1, with D possibly TRBD1 on 5 matching bases. V lost 5 bases to trimming and J lost 3 bases, with 10 bases between them. CDR3 size: 12 residues. Germline lookup yields CDR1 SQVTM and CDR2 ANQGSEA.

As regards this clonotype: One junction end does not reproduce the germline sequence, and a read error may be involved. The chain employs TRBV5-6 and TRBJ2-7; D remains unclear. The germline CDR1 and CDR2 sequences are SGHDT and YYEEEE. This CDR3 spans 13 amino acids. In DNA, the CDR3 is TGTACCAGCAGCTGGCCAGGAGCCTACGAGCAGTACTTC. Protein: CTSSWPGAYEQYF.

Comment on this clonotype: A read error is possible here, since a much larger clone lies one base away. The V call is TRBV20-1, the J call TRBJ2-2; D may be TRBD2 (6 bases). This CDR3 comprises 14 residues. Looked up from germline, CDR1 is DFQATT and CDR2 is SNEGSKA (reference sequence). The CDR3, as DNA: TGCGGTGCTGTAGCTAAGGGACTCACCGGGGAGCTGTTTTTT. Its protein is CGAVAKGLTGELFF.

This clonotype was observed a few times. This chain joins TRBV6-1 and TRBJ1-1; the D gene is possibly TRBD1 (5 bases). V was shortened by 8 bases and J by 4 bases, with 11 bases between the two germline ends. The germline CDR1 and CDR2 sequences are MNHNS and SASEGT. CDR3 size: 12 residues. Here the CDR3 reads CASGRGGTEAFF. Written as DNA, the CDR3 is TGTGCCAGCGGGAGGGGAGGCACTGAAGCTTTCTTT.

This clonotype came up many times. The chain carries TRBV15 and TRBJ2-3; 8 positions agree with TRBD2. The CDR3 length is 18 residues. Germline V gene data show CDR1 as LNHNV and CDR2 as YYDKDF (reference sequence). J was trimmed by 2 bases and V by 0 bases; bases with no gene match: 10. The CDR3 DNA reads as TGTGCCACCAGCAGAGAAGGTAGCGCGGGGGGTCCCACAGATACGCAGTATTTT. This translates into CATSREGSAGGPTDTQYF.

This clonotype occurred many times. This chain uses TRBV7-2 with TRBJ2-1; no definite D call. There are 13 residues in the CDR3. V gave up 2 bases and J gave up 7 bases, with 9 bases separating them. CDR1 is SGHTA, CDR2 FQGNSA, per germline. The CDR3 is CASSLTQRNEQFF. The CDR3 region has the DNA TGTGCCAGCAGCTTAACTCAGCGAAATGAGCAGTTCTTC.

The chain uses TRBV19 and TRBJ2-7, with D unresolved. The CDR3 covers 13 residues. In germline, CDR1 is LNHDA, CDR2 SQIVND (reference sequence). CDR3 in DNA: TGTGCTAGTAGTCCCGGCCCCGGGCGCGAGCGGTACGTC. It is translated as CASSPGPGRERYV.

In its sample, this clonotype was seen a few times. The chain links TRBV4-1 to TRBJ2-1; TRBD2 matches 8 bases. V lost 0 bases and J lost 2; bases outside the gene matches: 6. The CDR3 is made up of 17 amino acids. Germline CDR1 is MGHRA and CDR2 is YSYEKL. In DNA, the CDR3 is TGCGCCAGCAGCCAAGATGGGGCGGGGGGCCCCTACAATGAGCAGTTCTTC. Translating gives CASSQDGAGGPYNEQFF.

The chain uses TRBV25-1 and TRBJ1-2, with D possibly matching TRBD1 (6 bases). V lost 6 bases to trimming and J lost 4 bases, with 18 bases between them. The CDR3 totals 15 residues. CDR1 and CDR2 (germline): MGHDK, SYGVNS. CDR3 region: CASSETGAGLYGYTF. In nucleotides, the CDR3 is TGTGCCAGCAGCGAGACGGGGGCCGGTCTCTATGGCTACACCTTC.

V and J are TRBV5-1 and TRBJ1-2; 8 bases align to TRBD1. The CDR3 runs 16 residues. Germline V gives CDR1 SGHRS, CDR2 YFSETQ. After removal of 4 bases from V and 3 bases from J, the junction contained 11 bases not matched to a gene. The CDR3 sequence is CASSPGTGGSHYGYTF. For the CDR3, the DNA is TGCGCCAGCAGCCCGGGGACAGGCGGCTCCCACTATGGCTACACCTTC.

Many counts were recorded for this clonotype. The chain carries TRBV10-3 and TRBJ1-2; D ambiguous. Trimming pared 2 bases from V and 0 bases from J, leaving 7 bases between. Germline V gene data show CDR1 as ENHRY and CDR2 as SYGVKD. The CDR3 length is 14 residues. CDR3 nucleotide sequence: TGTGCCATCAGTGAGGGGAAAGCTAACTATGGCTACACCTTC. Amino acid sequence: CAISEGKANYGYTF.

This chain uses TRBV11-2 with TRBJ2-3, with a weak D call TRBD2 (6 bases). V lost 4 bases, J lost 9 bases, and 20 bases lay in between. The CDR3 loop spans 15 amino acids. The germline gives CDR1 SGHAT, CDR2 FQNNGV. The CDR3 reads CASSSPGSDRGTQYF. DNA for the CDR3: TGTGCCAGCAGCTCCCCCGGGAGCGATCGAGGGACGCAGTATTTT.

There are many counts of this clonotype. The rearrangement joins TRBV7-2 to TRBJ2-7; 10 bases line up with TRBD2. After removal of 5 bases from V and 6 bases from J, the junction contained 4 bases not matched to a gene. The CDR3 sequence is 13 residues long. CDR1 is SGHTA and CDR2 is FQGNSA in the germline V gene. This CDR3 is CASSPQRGGEQYF. CDR3 DNA sequence: TGTGCCAGCAGCCCCCAGCGGGGGGGCGAGCAGTACTTC.

This clonotype was seen repeatedly, ten times or more. This sequence joins TRBV5-1 and TRBJ2-1, with D perhaps TRBD1 or TRBD2 (5 bases each). Per germline, CDR1 SGHRS and CDR2 YFSETQ. The ends were cut back, 3 bases at V and 2 bases at J, with 9 bases in the middle. The CDR3 spans 14 residues. The CDR3 region has the DNA TGCGCCAGCAGCTCCGGGACCACCTACAATGAGCAGTTCTTC. Its translation: CASSSGTTYNEQFF.

This clonotype was detected only a few times. The genes are TRBV6-2 or TRBV6-3 and TRBJ2-1; the match to TRBD2 covers 7 bases. CDR3 length equals 15 residues. V shed 4 bases, J shed 3 bases, and the junction held 6 bases outside the gene matches. Per germline, CDR1 MNHEY and CDR2 SVGEGT. The CDR3 nucleotides are TGTGCCAGCAGTTTAGTCCCTAGCGGCTACAATGAGCAGTTCTTC. Its protein is CASSLVPSGYNEQFF.

A few counts support this clonotype. This rearrangement joins TRBV6-2 or TRBV6-3 to TRBJ1-5; D is unresolved. V dropped 1 base and J dropped 0 bases, with 13 bases sitting between them. Per the germline V gene, CDR1 is MNHEY and CDR2 is SVGEGT. CDR3 length equals 17 residues. In nucleotides, the CDR3 is TGTGCCAGCAGTTACTGGGGAGTAGGGTATAGCAATCAGCCCCAGCATTTT. Translation gives CASSYWGVGYSNQPQHF.

The rearrangement joins TRBV7-6 to TRBJ2-5, with TRBD1 identical over 9 bases. Germline V gene lookup returns CDR1 SGHVS and CDR2 FNYEAQ. V trimming: 5 bases; J trimming: 4 bases; junction bases outside the gene matches: 17. This CDR3 is 18 amino acids long. As DNA, the CDR3 is TGTGCCAGCAGCGCCTTAGGACAGGGGCGTGGGGTGTCAGAGACCCAGTACTTC. This encodes CASSALGQGRGVSETQYF.

In its sample, this clonotype was seen many times. This rearrangement joins TRBV14 to TRBJ2-1, with D perhaps matching TRBD1 (6 bases). V was shortened by 1 base and J by 0 bases, with 13 bases between the two germline ends. CDR3 length: 17 residues. CDR1 and CDR2 (germline): SGHDN, FVKESK. The CDR3 DNA follows: TGTGCCAGCAGCCAAGTAGTGAGGGGGAGCTCCTACAATGAGCAGTTCTTC. Protein sequence: CASSQVVRGSSYNEQFF.

This rearrangement joins TRBV29-1 to TRBJ2-3; the match to TRBD2 covers 7 bases. CDR3 length: 15 residues. Germline trimming cut 5 bases from V and 2 bases from J; bases unmatched to any gene: 10. Germline CDR1 reads SQVTM; CDR2 reads ANQGSEA. The CDR3 DNA reads as TGCAGCGTTACGCTGGGAGCGGGGACCACAGATACGCAGTATTTT. It is translated as CSVTLGAGTTDTQYF.

This clonotype was observed once. CDR3: CASSEAGQGANVLTF. The CDR3 DNA sequence: TGTGCCAGCAGTGAAGCGGGACAGGGGGCCAACGTCCTGACTTTC. V gene TRBV2 combines with J gene TRBJ2-6; 7 bases map to TRBD1. With 0 bases clipped from V and 4 bases from J, the junction kept 0 bases outside the gene matches. The CDR3 extends over 15 amino acids. Germline V gene lookup returns CDR1 SNHLY and CDR2 FYNNEI.

A remark on this clonotype: Germline is not matched at one junction end, which may reflect a read error. The chain carries TRBV2 and TRBJ1-2, with 7 bases lining up with TRBD1. Germline loops: CDR1 SNHLY, CDR2 FYNNEI. This CDR3 has 11 amino acids. The CDR3 DNA reads TGTGCCAGCAACTTAGGGGCAGGGGGGTACTTC. Protein sequence: CASNLGAGGYF.